This T cell receptor beta chain was sequenced in a study of CD8+ T cells in alopecia areata. Study conclusions and caveats: With one nonresponder, baseline CD8+ expansion's link to response remains uncertain. Sequence data from scalp samples additionally include resident alphabeta T cells of normal skin. The study found tofacitinib significantly decreased scalp clonality and expanded CD8+ clones among the top 100. Researchers report lesional scalp, most notably alopecia totalis/universalis, outstripped normal scalp in clonality.

A few counts support this clone. The antigen remains unidentified. Indicated treatment: oral pan-JAK inhibitor, 5-10 mg twice daily. Collected material from alopecia areata patients comprised lesional scalp punch biopsies and peripheral blood. V was clipped by 5 bases and J by 3 bases; unmatched bases: 3. This CDR3 is built from 15 residues. The germline V gene encodes CDR1 SGHTA and CDR2 FQGTGA. Sequencing templates came from extracted RNA that was reverse transcribed into cDNA. Some clones are missing from TCRdb's copy, which holds only in-frame ones; the method was immunoSEQ multiplex PCR. The sample includes about 4,300 clones, roughly 65% of them seen just once.

This chain links TRBV7-3 with TRBJ2-1, with TRBD2 matching 11 bases. The receptor's source is a human donor with alopecia areata. The sample consisted of skin, taken at week 24, from a patient treated with tofacitinib. CDR3 sequence: CASSLGTSGYNEQFF. CDR3 in DNA: TGTGCCAGCAGCCTCGGGACTAGCGGCTACAATGAGCAGTTCTTC.